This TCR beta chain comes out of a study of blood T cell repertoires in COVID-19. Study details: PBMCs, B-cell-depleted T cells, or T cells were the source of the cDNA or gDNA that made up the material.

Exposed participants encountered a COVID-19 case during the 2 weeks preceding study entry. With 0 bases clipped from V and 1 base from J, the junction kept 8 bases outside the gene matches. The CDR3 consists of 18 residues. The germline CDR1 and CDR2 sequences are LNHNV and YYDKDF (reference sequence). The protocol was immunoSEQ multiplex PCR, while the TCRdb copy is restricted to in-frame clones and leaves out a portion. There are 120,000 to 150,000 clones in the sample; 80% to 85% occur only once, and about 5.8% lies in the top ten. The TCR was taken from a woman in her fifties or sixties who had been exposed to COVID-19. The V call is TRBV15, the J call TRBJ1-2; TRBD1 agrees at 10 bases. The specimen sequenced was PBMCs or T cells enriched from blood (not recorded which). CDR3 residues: CATSRDLSRTGGNYGYTF. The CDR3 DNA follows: TGTGCCACCAGCAGAGACCTCTCACGGACAGGGGGTAACTATGGCTACACCTTC.